This passage covers 17 T cell receptor beta chains from one sample sequenced in a study of blood T cell repertoires in COVID-19. Sequencing was performed with immunoSEQ multiplex PCR; in TCRdb, only in-frame clones are kept and a portion is missing. The sample shows about 100,000 clones, under 90% of them seen only once. The specimen sequenced was peripheral blood. These receptors were collected from a human donor in a cohort sampled during active COVID-19.

This sequence joins TRBV18 and TRBJ1-5; tentatively, D is TRBD1 (5 bases). The germline gives CDR1 KGHSH, CDR2 LQKENI. The CDR3 is 14 residues long. V lost 5 bases and J 5 bases, leaving 13 bases between the germline ends. In nucleotides, the CDR3 is TGTGCCAGCTCATCCCAGGGTGGGGATCAGCCCCAGCATTTT. Protein product: CASSSQGGDQPQHF. Using reference TRBV18 and TRBJ1-5 for the parts outside the CDR3, the full variable domain is NAGVMQNPRHLVRRRGQEARLRCSPMKGHSHVYWYRQLPEEGLKFMVYLQKENIIDESGMPKERFSAEFPKEGPSILRIQQVVRGDSAAYFCASSSQGGDQPQHFGDGTRLSIL.

The gene calls are TRBV2 and TRBJ1-4, with D possibly being TRBD1 (6 bases). This CDR3 has 13 residues. V lost 10 bases and J 4 bases, leaving 13 bases between the germline ends. Germline V lookup: CDR1 SNHLY, CDR2 FYNNEI. The CDR3 region has the DNA TGTGCCACTGGAACAGGGATTAATGAAAAACTGTTTTTT. It translates to CATGTGINEKLFF.

In its sample, this clone was seen once. V and J are TRBV2 and TRBJ2-5; possibly TRBD2 for D (5 bases). CDR1 and CDR2 (germline): SNHLY, FYNNEI. This CDR3 has 15 amino acids. V was shortened by 0 bases and J by 5 bases, with 13 bases between the two germline ends. CDR3 sequence reads: CASSEAKGVVETQYF. The CDR3 DNA reads TGTGCCAGCAGTGAAGCGAAGGGAGTGGTTGAGACCCAGTACTTC.

The chain joins TRBV7-9 to TRBJ1-1; tentative D call: TRBD1 (6 bases). This CDR3 has 15 residues. From germline, CDR1 is SEHNR and CDR2 FQNEAQ (reference sequence). The V gene lost 7 bases and the J gene lost 1 base, with 16 bases spanning the gap. CDR3 nucleotides: TGTGCCAGCATCCCCCAGGGGAAGTCGAACACTGAAGCTTTCTTT. Amino acid sequence: CASIPQGKSNTEAFF.

The CDR3 DNA sequence: TGTGCCAGCAGTAAATACAGGGAGGGGTCGCCCCAGCATTTT. Translated, it gives CASSKYREGSPQHF. The chain couples TRBV6-5 to TRBJ1-5; a weak D match, TRBD1 (6 bases). The CDR3 extends over 14 amino acids. Trimming took 5 bases from V and 9 from J, leaving 17 bases between them. Germline loops: CDR1 MNHEY, CDR2 SVGAGI.

To note about this clone: At the DNA level, this CDR3 is encoded by other sequences in the same sample as well. This chain links TRBV5-4 with TRBJ2-7; 7 bases fit TRBD1. The V and J ends lost 4 bases and 3 bases, in that order; junction bases with no gene match: 1. The germline V gene has CDR1 SGHNT and CDR2 YYREEE (reference sequence). This CDR3 spans 12 amino acids. The CDR3 coding sequence is TGTGCCAGCAGCCGGGACAGCTACGAGCAGTACTTC. Translation: CASSRDSYEQYF.

The chain is built from TRBV5-1 and TRBJ2-1; possible D gene TRBD1, 5 bases. CDR1 and CDR2 (germline): SGHRS, YFSETQ. V lost 3 bases and J 7 bases, leaving 8 bases between the germline ends. This CDR3 comprises 12 residues. The DNA for the CDR3 is TGCGCCAGCAGCTCCGACAGAAATGAGCAGTTCTTC. It encodes CASSSDRNEQFF.

The CDR3 nucleotides read TGTGCCAGCAGCGTAGACGCCCGGGTAGAGCAGTATGGCTACACCTTC. The encoded protein is CASSVDARVEQYGYTF. The V gene is TRBV9, the J gene TRBJ1-2; D is ambiguous. Germline CDR1 and CDR2: SGDLS and YYNGEE. Trimming left V 0 bases short and J 5 bases short, with 17 bases between. The CDR3 is 16 amino acids.

This chain connects TRBV6-2 or TRBV6-3 to TRBJ2-1; 11 nucleotides match TRBD2. CDR1 MNHEY and CDR2 SVGEGT come from the germline V gene. The CDR3 extends over 19 amino acids. V was clipped by 6 bases and J by 2 bases; unmatched bases: 15. CDR3 coding DNA: TGTGCCAGCAGCCTCCCCGCCTCTACTAGCGGGAGTACCTACAATGAGCAGTTCTTC. This codes for CASSLPASTSGSTYNEQFF.

The rearrangement joins TRBV7-2 to TRBJ1-1; 8 positions match TRBD1. Germline V gene lookup returns CDR1 SGHTA and CDR2 FQGNSA. J was trimmed by 8 bases and V by 5 bases; bases with no gene match: 10. The CDR3 sequence is 14 residues long. CDR3 DNA sequence: TGTGCCAGCAGCATTGGACAGGGAAAACGAGAAGCTTTCTTT. Translated: CASSIGQGKREAFF.

This sequence joins TRBV4-3 and TRBJ1-5; 8 bases match TRBD1. CDR1 is LGHNA and CDR2 is YSLEER in the germline V gene. The CDR3 is made up of 17 amino acids. The junction had 10 bases not matched to a gene; V was cut back by 3 bases and J by 3 bases. The CDR3 sequence: CASSQMRQGRNNQPQHF. Written as DNA, the CDR3 is TGCGCCAGCAGCCAGATGCGACAGGGGAGGAACAATCAGCCCCAGCATTTT.

The chain uses TRBV5-8 and TRBJ2-5; 7 bases are shared with TRBD1. This CDR3 comprises 14 residues. Germline CDR1 is SGHTS and CDR2 is YDEGEE. The V and J ends lost 0 bases and 5 bases, in that order; junction bases with no gene match: 4. The CDR3 loop reads CASSLGQGVETQYF. As DNA, the CDR3 is TGTGCCAGCAGCTTGGGCCAGGGGGTTGAGACCCAGTACTTC.

This chain joins TRBV6-5 and TRBJ1-2, with D tentatively TRBD1 (5 bases). Per the germline V gene, CDR1 is MNHEY and CDR2 is SVGAGI. There are 14 residues in the CDR3. The germline V and J ends were trimmed by 0 bases and 5 bases, with 10 bases remaining between them. CDR3 coding DNA: TGTGCCAGCAGTTACTCAGACAGCCGATATGGCTACACCTTC. Residues: CASSYSDSRYGYTF.

This chain links TRBV4-1 with TRBJ2-5; 11 bases line up with TRBD2. V shed 0 bases, J shed 5 bases, and the junction held 8 bases outside the gene matches. The length of the CDR3 is 17 residues. Germline CDR1 MGHRA, CDR2 YSYEKL. CDR3 loop: CASSQDPPTSGVETQYF. The CDR3 DNA reads TGCGCCAGCAGCCAAGATCCCCCGACTAGCGGGGTGGAGACCCAGTACTTC.

The count of this clone is one. The rearrangement links TRBV12-3 or TRBV12-4 to TRBJ1-6; possibly TRBD1 for D (5 bases). This CDR3 comprises 13 residues. Trimming left V 10 bases short and J 3 bases short, with 10 bases between. The CDR3 loop is CATSQGYNSPLHF. DNA of the CDR3: TGTGCCACATCCCAGGGCTATAATTCACCCCTCCACTTT.

This chain connects TRBV6-4 to TRBJ2-7; D might be TRBD1 (6 bases). Trimming removed 6 bases from V and 11 bases from J, with 17 bases in between. This CDR3 spans 12 amino acids. Germline-derived CDR1 and CDR2 are MRHNA and SNTAGT. The DNA of the CDR3 is TGTGCCAGCAGCAATTGGGACAATGGGAAGTACTTC. Amino acids: CASSNWDNGKYF.

The chain couples TRBV6-5 to TRBJ1-1; a possible D gene is TRBD1 (5 bases). The V end lost 0 bases, the J end lost 2 bases, and 10 bases lay between the germline ends. The CDR3 spans 15 residues. Germline loops: CDR1 MNHEY, CDR2 SVGAGI. CDR3 residues: CASSYSRGRNTEAFF. In nucleotides, the CDR3 is TGTGCCAGCAGTTACTCTAGGGGTCGTAACACTGAAGCTTTCTTT.